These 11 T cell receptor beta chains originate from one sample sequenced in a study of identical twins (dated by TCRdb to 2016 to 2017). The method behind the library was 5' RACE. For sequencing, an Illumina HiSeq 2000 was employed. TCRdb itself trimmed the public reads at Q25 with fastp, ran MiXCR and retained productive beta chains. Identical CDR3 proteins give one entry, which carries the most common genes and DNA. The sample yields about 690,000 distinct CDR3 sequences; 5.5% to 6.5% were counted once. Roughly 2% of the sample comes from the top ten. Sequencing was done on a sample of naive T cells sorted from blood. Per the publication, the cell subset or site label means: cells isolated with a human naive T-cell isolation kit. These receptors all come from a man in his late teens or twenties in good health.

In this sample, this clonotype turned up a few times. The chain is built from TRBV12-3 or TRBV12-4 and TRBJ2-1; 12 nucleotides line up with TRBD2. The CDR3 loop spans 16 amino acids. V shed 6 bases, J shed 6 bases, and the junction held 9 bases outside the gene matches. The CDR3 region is CASSRTSGKGANEQFF. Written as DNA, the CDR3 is TGTGCCAGCAGCAGGACTAGCGGGAAAGGGGCCAATGAGCAGTTCTTC.

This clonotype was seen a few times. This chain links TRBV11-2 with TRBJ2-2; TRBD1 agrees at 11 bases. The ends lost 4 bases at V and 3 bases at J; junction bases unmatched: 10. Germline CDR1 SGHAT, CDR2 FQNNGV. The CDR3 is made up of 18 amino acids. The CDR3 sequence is CASSSWTGGGQYTGELFF. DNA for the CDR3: TGTGCCAGCAGCTCTTGGACAGGGGGCGGACAATACACCGGGGAGCTGTTTTTT.

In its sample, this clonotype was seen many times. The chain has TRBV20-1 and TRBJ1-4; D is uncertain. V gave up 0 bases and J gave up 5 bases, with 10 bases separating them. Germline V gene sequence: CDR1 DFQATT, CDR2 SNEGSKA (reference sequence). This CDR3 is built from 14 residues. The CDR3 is CSARDPQRNEKLFF. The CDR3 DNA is TGCAGTGCTAGAGATCCCCAGAGGAATGAAAAACTGTTTTTT.

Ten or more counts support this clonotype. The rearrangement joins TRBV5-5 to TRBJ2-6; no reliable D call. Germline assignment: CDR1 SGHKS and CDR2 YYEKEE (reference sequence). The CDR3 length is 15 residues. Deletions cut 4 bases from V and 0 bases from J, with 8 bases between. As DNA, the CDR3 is TGTGCCAGCAGCCCGGTCGTCTCTGGGGCCAACGTCCTGACTTTC. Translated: CASSPVVSGANVLTF.

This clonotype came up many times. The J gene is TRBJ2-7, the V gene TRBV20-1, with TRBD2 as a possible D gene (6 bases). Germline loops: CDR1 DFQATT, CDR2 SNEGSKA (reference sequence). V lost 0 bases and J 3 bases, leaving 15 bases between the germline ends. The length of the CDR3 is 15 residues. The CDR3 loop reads CSARDHGGRIYEQYF. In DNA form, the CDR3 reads TGCAGTGCTAGAGATCATGGTGGGAGGATCTACGAGCAGTACTTC.

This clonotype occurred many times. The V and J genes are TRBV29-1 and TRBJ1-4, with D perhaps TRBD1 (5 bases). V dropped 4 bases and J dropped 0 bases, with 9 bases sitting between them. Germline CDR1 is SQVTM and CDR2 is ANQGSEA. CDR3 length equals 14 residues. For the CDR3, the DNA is TGCAGCGTTGTGTTGGGGGCAACTAATGAAAAACTGTTTTTT. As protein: CSVVLGATNEKLFF. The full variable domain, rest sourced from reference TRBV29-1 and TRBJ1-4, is SAVISQKPSRDICQRGTSLTIQCQVDSQVTMMFWYRQQPGQSLTLIATANQGSEATYESGFVIDKFPISRPNLTFSTLTVSNMSPEDSSIYLCSVVLGATNEKLFFGSGTQLSVL.

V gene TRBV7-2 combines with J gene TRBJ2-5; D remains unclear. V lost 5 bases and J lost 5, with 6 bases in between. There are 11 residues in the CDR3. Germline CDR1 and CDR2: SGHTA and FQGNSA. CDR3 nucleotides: TGTGCCAGCAGCGCCTGGGAGACCCAGTACTTC. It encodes CASSAWETQYF. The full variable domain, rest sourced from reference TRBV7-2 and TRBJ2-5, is GAGVSQSPSNKVTEKGKDVELRCDPISGHTALYWYRQSLGQGLEFLIYFQGNSAPDKSGLPSDRFSAERTGGSVSTLTIQRTQQEDSAVYLCASSAWETQYFGPGTRLLVL.

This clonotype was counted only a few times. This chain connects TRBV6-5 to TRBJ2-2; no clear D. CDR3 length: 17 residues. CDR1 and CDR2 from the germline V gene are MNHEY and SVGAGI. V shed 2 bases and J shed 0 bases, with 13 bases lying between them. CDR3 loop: CASSYPLGGANTGELFF. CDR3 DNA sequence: TGTGCCAGCAGTTACCCTCTGGGCGGAGCGAACACCGGGGAGCTGTTTTTT.

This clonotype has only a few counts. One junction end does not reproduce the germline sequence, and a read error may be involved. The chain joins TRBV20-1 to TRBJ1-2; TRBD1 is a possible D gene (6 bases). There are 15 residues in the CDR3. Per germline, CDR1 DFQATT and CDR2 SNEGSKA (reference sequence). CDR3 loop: CSATTGTPVLSRSSF. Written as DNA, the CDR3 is TGCAGTGCTACGACCGGGACACCAGTTTTATCCCGATCTTCCTTC.

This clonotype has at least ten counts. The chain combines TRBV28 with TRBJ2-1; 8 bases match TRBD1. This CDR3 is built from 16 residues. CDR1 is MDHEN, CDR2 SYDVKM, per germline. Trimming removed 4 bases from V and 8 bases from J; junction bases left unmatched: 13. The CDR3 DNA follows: TGTGCCAGCAGTTCCTCGACAGGGGCCCAGGGGTATGAGCAGTTCTTC. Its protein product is CASSSSTGAQGYEQFF.

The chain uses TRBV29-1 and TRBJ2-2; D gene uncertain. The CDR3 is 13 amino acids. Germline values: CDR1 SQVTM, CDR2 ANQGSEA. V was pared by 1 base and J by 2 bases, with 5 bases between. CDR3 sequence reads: CSVEGHNTGELFF. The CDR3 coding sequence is TGCAGCGTTGAAGGACACAACACCGGGGAGCTGTTTTTT.